This is a list of T cell receptor beta chains from one sample in a study of T cells in Graves' hyperthyroidism and ophthalmopathy. TCRdb ran MiXCR on the multiplex PCR reads and lists one entry per CDR3 protein. The table lists 300,000 to 350,000 distinct CDR3 sequences, 15% to 20% of them singletons. Sequenced: blood. The receptors were sampled from a woman aged 45-60 years with Graves' hyperthyroidism. Both conserved end residues are part of each CDR3. A D gene is named only where the DNA matches it firmly. Part of the rows lack a size; the others show once, few, many or a class for expanded clones.

>TRBV30|.|TRBJ2-7|few
CAWEVANSYEQYF
TGTGCCTGGGAGGTAGCTAACTCCTACGAGCAGTACTTC
>TRBV3-1|.|TRBJ1-5|.
CASSQGPDQPQHF
TGTGCCAGCAGCCAAGGACCCGATCAGCCCCAGCATTTT
>TRBV29-1|.|TRBJ1-1|few
CSVENPGRNTEAFF
TGCAGCGTTGAAAACCCCGGTCGGAACACTGAAGCTTTCTTT
>TRBV7-9|.|TRBJ2-7|.
CASSLQGFKGTMKGAEQYF
TGTGCCAGCAGCTTACAGGGTTTTAAGGGGACTATGAAGGGGGCCGAGCAGTACTTC
>TRBV20-1|TRBD1|TRBJ2-7|few
CSATGTGSHEQYF
TGCAGTGCTACCGGGACAGGGAGCCACGAGCAGTACTTC
>TRBV2|.|TRBJ1-5|.
CASNGQGSNQSQHF
TGTGCCAGCAACGGGCAGGGGAGCAATCAGTCCCAGCATTTT
>TRBV20-1|.|TRBJ2-2|.
CSARDGGGTGLSGELFF
TGCAGTGCGAGAGATGGGGGCGGGACGGGGTTAAGCGGGGAGCTGTTTTTT
>TRBV24-1|TRBD1|TRBJ1-5|few
CATSVRDSSNQPQHF
TGTGCCACCAGTGTCCGGGACAGTAGCAATCAGCCCCAGCATTTT
>TRBV19|.|TRBJ1-1|.
CASSLPGVTEAFF
TGTGCCAGTAGTCTCCCGGGCGTTACTGAAGCTTTCTTT
>TRBV6-2/TRBV6-3|.|TRBJ2-1|.
CASSPGTGGDEQFF
TGTGCCAGCAGTCCCGGGACTGGAGGGGATGAGCAGTTCTTC
>TRBV6-1|TRBD1|TRBJ1-2|few
CASSPNRGLGGYTF
TGTGCCAGCAGCCCGAACAGGGGGCTAGGTGGCTACACCTTC
>TRBV7-6|.|TRBJ2-7|few
CASGLQRTNYEQYF
TGTGCCAGCGGCTTACAGAGGACCAACTACGAGCAGTACTTC
>TRBV6-1|.|TRBJ1-4|few
CASSSGENEKLFF
TGTGCCAGCAGTAGTGGCGAAAATGAAAAACTGTTTTTT
>TRBV7-3|TRBD2|TRBJ2-3|many
CASSPGGAADTQYF
TGTGCCAGCAGCCCCGGGGGGGCGGCAGATACGCAGTATTTT
>TRBV7-8|.|TRBJ2-7|many
CASSLAGSGYEQYF
TGTGCCAGCAGCCTTGCTGGATCGGGGTACGAGCAGTACTTC
>TRBV6-1|TRBD1|TRBJ2-2|.
CASSETGGNTGELFF
TGTGCCAGCAGTGAGACAGGGGGGAACACCGGGGAGCTGTTTTTT
>TRBV6-1|TRBD2|TRBJ2-3|many
CASSLTSGRDTQYF
TGTGCCAGCAGCCTGACTAGCGGGAGGGATACGCAGTATTTT
>TRBV11-1|.|TRBJ1-4|few
CASSRNSNEKLFF
TGTGCCAGCAGCCGGAACAGTAATGAAAAACTGTTTTTT
>TRBV20-1|TRBD1|TRBJ2-1|many
CSAPETGWDNEQFF
TGCAGTGCCCCAGAGACAGGGTGGGACAATGAGCAGTTCTTC
>TRBV27|.|TRBJ2-7|few
CASSLLGGTREQYF
TGTGCCAGCAGTTTATTGGGGGGAACTAGGGAGCAGTACTTC
>TRBV5-6|.|TRBJ2-2|many
CASSLALSTPTGELFF
TGTGCCAGCAGCTTGGCTCTATCGACACCCACCGGGGAGCTGTTTTTT
>TRBV7-3|.|TRBJ2-1|.
CASSLVGSRQQFF
TGTGCCAGCAGCTTAGTCGGGTCTAGGCAGCAGTTCTTC
>TRBV27|TRBD2|TRBJ2-1|.
CASGDGGSYNEQFF
TGTGCCAGCGGCGATGGCGGGAGTTACAATGAGCAGTTCTTC
>TRBV6-1|.|TRBJ2-1|many
CASNSGAGEQFF
TGTGCCAGCAATTCAGGGGCCGGTGAGCAGTTCTTC
>TRBV11-3|.|TRBJ2-3|many
CASSLDRGGPLRQYF
TGTGCCAGCAGCTTAGATCGAGGGGGGCCCCTTCGCCAGTATTTT
>TRBV20-1|.|TRBJ1-4|.
CSAGGLGEKLFF
TGCAGTGCTGGGGGACTGGGAGAAAAACTGTTTTTT
>TRBV28|TRBD1|TRBJ1-2|.
CASSDFGQGAYYGYTF
TGTGCCAGCAGTGACTTCGGACAGGGGGCCTACTATGGCTACACCTTC
>TRBV6-1|.|TRBJ1-5|.
CASSEGGWDQPQHF
TGTGCCAGCAGTGAAGGGGGCTGGGATCAGCCCCAGCATTTT
>TRBV5-1|TRBD1|TRBJ2-3|.
CASSRTGGSDTQYF
TGCGCCAGCAGCCGGACAGGGGGTTCAGATACGCAGTATTTT
>TRBV5-1|TRBD2|TRBJ2-2|.
CASSPGTSGRAVGELFF
TGTGCCAGCAGCCCCGGGACTAGCGGGAGGGCCGTCGGGGAGCTGTTTTTT
>TRBV2|TRBD1|TRBJ2-3|many
CASSATGEPSTDTQYF
TGTGCCAGCAGTGCCACAGGGGAACCAAGCACAGATACGCAGTATTTT
>TRBV3-1|.|TRBJ2-7|.
CASSLARGTYEQYF
TGTGCCAGCAGCCTAGCTCGGGGGACCTACGAGCAGTACTTC
>TRBV7-3|.|TRBJ2-1|.
CASSRRGGSYNEQFF
TGTGCCAGCAGTCGACGAGGTGGCTCCTACAATGAGCAGTTCTTC
>TRBV10-3|.|TRBJ2-5|.
CAISRDGGSETQYF
TGTGCCATCAGCCGGGACGGCGGGTCGGAGACCCAGTACTTC
>TRBV27|.|TRBJ1-4|many
CASSPYTVGKLFF
TGTGCCAGCAGTCCATACACTGTTGGCAAACTGTTTTTT
>TRBV5-4|.|TRBJ2-4|.
CASSLEEGSKNIQYF
TGTGCCAGCAGCTTGGAAGAGGGGTCCAAAAACATTCAGTACTTC
>TRBV5-1|TRBD1|TRBJ2-1|many
CASSEGGQYNEQFF
TGCGCCAGCAGCGAAGGGGGCCAATACAATGAGCAGTTCTTC
>TRBV5-1|TRBD2|TRBJ2-1|.
CASSLALAVYNEQFF
TGCGCCAGCAGCTTGGCGCTAGCGGTCTACAATGAGCAGTTCTTC
>TRBV7-9|.|TRBJ2-3|.
CASTQLLTDTQYF
TGTGCCAGCACGCAACTTTTGACAGATACGCAGTATTTT
>TRBV12-3/TRBV12-4|TRBD2|TRBJ2-1|many
CASKSSGVYNEQFF
TGTGCCAGCAAATCTAGCGGGGTCTACAATGAGCAGTTCTTC